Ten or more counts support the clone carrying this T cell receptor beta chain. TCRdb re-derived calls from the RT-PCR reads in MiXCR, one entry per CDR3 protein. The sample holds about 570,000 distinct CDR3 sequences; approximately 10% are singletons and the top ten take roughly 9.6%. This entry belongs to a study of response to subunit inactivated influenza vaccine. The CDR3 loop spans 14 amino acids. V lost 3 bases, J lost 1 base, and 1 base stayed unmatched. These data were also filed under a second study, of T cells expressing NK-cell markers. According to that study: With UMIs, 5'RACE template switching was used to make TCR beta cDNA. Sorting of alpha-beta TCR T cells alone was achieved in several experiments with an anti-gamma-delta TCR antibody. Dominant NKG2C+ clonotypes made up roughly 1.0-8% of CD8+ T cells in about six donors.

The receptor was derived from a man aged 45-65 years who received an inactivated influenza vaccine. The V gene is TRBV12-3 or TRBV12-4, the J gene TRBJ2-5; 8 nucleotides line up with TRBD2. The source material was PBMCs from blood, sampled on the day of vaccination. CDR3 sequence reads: CASSFGLAQETQYF. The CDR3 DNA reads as TGTGCCAGCAGTTTCGGACTAGCCCAAGAGACCCAGTACTTC.